One and the same sample provided the 32 T cell receptor beta chains below, sequenced in a study of neurological immune-mediated disorders. MiXCR, applied by TCRdb to the 5' RACE reads, yields one record per CDR3 protein. This sample has tens of thousands of distinct CDR3 sequences, with less than 5.5% found just once. The material sequenced was PBMCs. The receptors were gathered from a man younger than 45 with multiple sclerosis.

This clonotype was seen at least ten times. This chain uses TRBV3-1 with TRBJ1-1; no clear D gene. V was pared by 0 bases and J by 11 bases, with 22 bases between. CDR1 and CDR2 (germline): LGHDT, YNNKEL (reference sequence). The CDR3 spans 16 residues. The CDR3 sequence: CASSQDRGQQLVWAFF. In DNA, the CDR3 is TGTGCCAGCAGCCAAGATAGAGGTCAGCAGCTCGTCTGGGCTTTCTTT.

This chain's CDR3 is CASSQEGINTEAFF. In nucleotides, the CDR3 is TGCGCCAGCAGCCAAGAGGGAATTAACACTGAAGCTTTCTTT. V gene TRBV4-1 combines with J gene TRBJ1-1; D ambiguous. V was trimmed by 0 bases and J by 2 bases, leaving 7 bases between them. Germline CDR1 and CDR2: MGHRA and YSYEKL. CDR3 length equals 14 residues.

This clonotype has a count of ten or more. This chain connects TRBV6-6 to TRBJ1-2; D is uncertain. Germline-derived CDR1 and CDR2 are MNHNY and SVGAGI (reference sequence). The length of the CDR3 is 15 residues. V shed 6 bases and J shed 0 bases, with 14 bases lying between them. CDR3 nucleotide sequence: TGTGCCAGCAGCCCGGACTCCAACCCTAACTATGGCTACACCTTC. Protein product: CASSPDSNPNYGYTF.

This clonotype was counted ten times or more. This sequence joins TRBV7-2 and TRBJ1-4, with D unclear. Germline-derived CDR1 and CDR2 are SGHTA and FQGNSA. With 5 bases removed from V and 8 bases from J, the gap between germline ends came to 18 bases. The CDR3 extends over 15 amino acids. The CDR3 sequence: CASSRRKIVGEKLFF. For the CDR3, the DNA is TGTGCCAGCAGCAGGAGGAAGATCGTAGGAGAAAAACTGTTTTTT.

This clonotype was counted many times. The chain recombines TRBV5-1 with TRBJ1-1; TRBD1 aligns across 10 bases. The V and J ends lost 4 bases and 2 bases, in that order; junction bases with no gene match: 5. CDR3 length: 15 amino acids. The germline CDR1 and CDR2 sequences are SGHRS and YFSETQ. CDR3 loop: CASSVDRGRNTEAFF. The CDR3 bases are TGCGCCAGCAGCGTGGACAGGGGGAGAAACACTGAAGCTTTCTTT.

This clonotype was seen repeatedly, ten times or more. The chain has TRBV5-1 and TRBJ1-6, with no clear D. The CDR3 totals 13 residues. V shed 0 bases and J shed 15 bases, with 13 bases lying between them. Germline V lookup: CDR1 SGHRS, CDR2 YFSETQ. The DNA for the CDR3 is TGCGCCAGCAGCTTGGAGGACGGGAGCCTCCTCCACTTT. Residues: CASSLEDGSLLHF.

This clonotype came up many times. The J gene is TRBJ2-1, the V gene TRBV7-9, with D unclear. This CDR3 contains 13 residues. Germline V gene data show CDR1 as SEHNR and CDR2 as FQNEAQ (reference sequence). The germline V and J ends were trimmed by 1 base and 8 bases, with 9 bases remaining between them. CDR3 bases: TGTGCCAGCAGCTTAGTAATCACGCATGAGCAGTTCTTC. This codes for CASSLVITHEQFF.

This clonotype was seen at least ten times. The chain combines TRBV20-1 with TRBJ1-5; D is perhaps TRBD1 (5 bases). The germline CDR1 and CDR2 sequences are DFQATT and SNEGSKA (reference sequence). V lost 3 bases and J 7 bases, leaving 19 bases between the germline ends. This CDR3 has 15 residues. The CDR3 is CSARNTGGADQPQHF. As DNA, the CDR3 is TGCAGTGCTAGGAATACAGGAGGGGCCGACCAGCCCCAGCATTTT.

This clonotype occurred many times. This sequence joins TRBV29-1 and TRBJ1-4, with 7 positions matching TRBD1. Per germline, CDR1 SQVTM and CDR2 ANQGSEA. V dropped 6 bases and J dropped 7; count of bases not matched to a gene: 8. This CDR3 region has 13 residues. CDR3 protein: CSVQGRVSEKLFF. The DNA of the CDR3 is TGCAGCGTACAGGGGAGGGTCAGTGAAAAACTGTTTTTT.

This clonotype was picked up many times. This chain connects TRBV5-1 to TRBJ1-2; possible D gene TRBD1, 6 bases. The CDR3 is 14 residues long. CDR1 SGHRS and CDR2 YFSETQ come from the germline V gene. V lost 0 bases to trimming and J lost 8 bases, with 14 bases between them. The CDR3 reads CASSLVRDKGGYTF. CDR3 nucleotide sequence: TGCGCCAGCAGCTTGGTACGGGACAAAGGAGGCTACACCTTC.

This clonotype was counted between two and nine times. Sequence at one end of the junction differs from germline and may be a read error. The chain employs TRBV7-9 and TRBJ1-6; D is ambiguous. This CDR3 has 15 residues. Germline CDR1 is SEHNR and CDR2 is FQNEAQ (reference sequence). CDR3: CASSLPIFKSSPLNF. The CDR3, as DNA: TGTGCCAGCAGCTTACCAATCTTTAAGAGTTCACCCCTCAACTTT.

This clonotype was seen ten or more times. The genes are TRBV9 and TRBJ1-6; 10 positions match TRBD1. Germline V CDR1 and CDR2: SGDLS, YYNGEE. V shed 0 bases and J 8 bases; nucleotides not matched to a gene: 5. The CDR3 loop spans 16 amino acids. The CDR3 region has the DNA TGTGCCAGCAGCGTAGGCGGGGGGACAGGGGATTCACCCCTCCACTTT. Translated, it gives CASSVGGGTGDSPLHF.

This clonotype was seen ten or more times. V is TRBV24-1 and J is TRBJ2-1; 10 nucleotides agree with TRBD1. Germline V lookup: CDR1 KGHDR, CDR2 SFDVKD. Trimming removed 3 bases from V and 1 base from J; junction bases left unmatched: 2. The CDR3 has 16 amino acids. The CDR3 bases are TGTGCCACCAGTGATGTGGGACAGGGGTCCTACAATGAGCAGTTCTTC. Translation gives CATSDVGQGSYNEQFF.

This clonotype was seen at least ten times. The J gene is TRBJ2-5, the V gene TRBV5-1, with D maybe TRBD1 (6 bases). The germline V gene has CDR1 SGHRS and CDR2 YFSETQ. The V end lost 3 bases, the J end lost 3 bases, and 12 bases lay between the germline ends. The CDR3 consists of 14 residues. Written as DNA, the CDR3 is TGCGCCAGCAGCTCACAGGGCCAAGAAGAGACCCAGTACTTC. Amino acid sequence: CASSSQGQEETQYF.

This clonotype was recorded at least ten times. The chain uses TRBV7-9 and TRBJ2-7, with TRBD1 as a possible D gene (5 bases). Germline CDR1 and CDR2: SEHNR and FQNEAQ (reference sequence). CDR3 size: 15 residues. Trimming shortened V by 5 bases and J by 3 bases, and 17 bases separated the two germline ends. In nucleotides, the CDR3 is TGTGCCAGCAGCCCGACAGTCGGTGCCCTCTACGAGCAGTACTTC. Protein: CASSPTVGALYEQYF.

This clonotype was counted ten times or more. Here the CDR3 DNA reads TGCAGTGCTAGGGCTACATCCGGGACCTTAGACAATGAGCAGTTCTTC. Translated, it gives CSARATSGTLDNEQFF. V usage is TRBV20-1 and J usage is TRBJ2-1; either TRBD1 or TRBD2 may fit D (5 bases each). The CDR3 contains 16 residues. The germline gives CDR1 DFQATT, CDR2 SNEGSKA (reference sequence). V lost 3 bases and J lost 5, with 20 bases in between.

This clonotype came up many times. V gene TRBV20-1 combines with J gene TRBJ1-5; D not certain. The germline V gene has CDR1 DFQATT and CDR2 SNEGSKA (reference sequence). V gave up 6 bases and J gave up 5 bases, with 14 bases separating them. The CDR3 consists of 13 residues. DNA of the CDR3: TGCAGTGCCGGTAGAGGGAGGGATCAGCCCCAGCATTTT. It codes for CSAGRGRDQPQHF.

This clonotype occurred many times. V is TRBV6-6 and J is TRBJ1-6; D not certain. The CDR3 is 13 residues long. CDR1 MNHNY and CDR2 SVGAGI come from the germline V gene (reference sequence). V gave up 7 bases and J gave up 9 bases, with 13 bases separating them. CDR3 residues: CASKWGESSPLHF. The CDR3 DNA reads as TGTGCCAGCAAGTGGGGTGAGTCTTCACCCCTCCACTTT.

Many counts were recorded for this clonotype. The chain uses TRBV6-6 and TRBJ1-2; 8 bases align to TRBD1. J was trimmed by 3 bases and V by 2 bases; bases with no gene match: 5. The germline V gene has CDR1 MNHNY and CDR2 SVGAGI (reference sequence). CDR3 length: 15 amino acids. The CDR3, as DNA: TGTGCCAGCAGTTACCCGGACAGGGCGCACTATGGCTACACCTTC. The encoded protein is CASSYPDRAHYGYTF.

This clonotype was recorded at least ten times. This chain links TRBV20-1 with TRBJ2-3; unclear D gene. Germline V lookup: CDR1 DFQATT, CDR2 SNEGSKA (reference sequence). The CDR3 has 12 residues. Trimming left V 4 bases short and J 0 bases short, with 5 bases between. The DNA of the CDR3 is TGCAGTGCTACCCGTAGCACAGATACGCAGTATTTT. This sequence encodes CSATRSTDTQYF.

There are a few counts of this clonotype. V usage is TRBV5-1 and J usage is TRBJ2-1; the match to TRBD1 covers 10 bases. The CDR3 contains 13 residues. V lost 2 bases and J lost 14; bases outside the gene matches: 7. The germline V gene encodes CDR1 SGHRS and CDR2 YFSETQ. CDR3 sequence reads: CASSLGQGGNEFF. The CDR3 DNA sequence: TGCGCCAGCAGCTTAGGACAGGGGGGTAACGAGTTCTTC.

This clonotype was detected ten times or more. The chain employs TRBV4-1 and TRBJ1-5; D is uncertain. V lost 1 base, J lost 0 bases, and 7 bases lay in between. CDR1 and CDR2 (germline): MGHRA, YSYEKL. This CDR3 has 15 amino acids. DNA for the CDR3: TGCGCCAGCAGCCAAGGAGGGATTAGCAATCAGCCCCAGCATTTT. This gives the protein CASSQGGISNQPQHF.

This clonotype was seen many times. The genes are TRBV7-9 and TRBJ1-2, with 7 bases fitting TRBD1. CDR3 length equals 15 residues. V shed 7 bases, J shed 6 bases, and the junction held 14 bases outside the gene matches. Germline-derived CDR1 and CDR2 are SEHNR and FQNEAQ (reference sequence). CDR3 in amino acids: CASTTNRGGGDGYTF. The DNA for the CDR3 is TGTGCCAGCACGACCAACAGGGGCGGAGGGGATGGCTACACCTTC.

This clonotype was seen at least ten times. The J gene is TRBJ1-6, the V gene TRBV3-1; 10 bases align to TRBD1. Germline V lookup: CDR1 LGHDT, CDR2 YNNKEL (reference sequence). The junction had 1 base not matched to a gene; V was cut back by 3 bases and J by 8 bases. The CDR3 has 14 amino acids. CDR3 coding DNA: TGTGCCAGCAGCCACGGACAGGGGGATTCACCCCTCCACTTT. Translation: CASSHGQGDSPLHF.

This clonotype has ten or more counts. This chain connects TRBV12-3 or TRBV12-4 to TRBJ1-1; no clear D gene. This CDR3 is built from 11 residues. V was shortened by 6 bases and J by 5 bases, with 7 bases between the two germline ends. The DNA for the CDR3 is TGTGCCAGCAGGGTAGGAACTGAAGCTTTCTTT. Its protein product is CASRVGTEAFF.

In its sample, this clonotype was seen many times. The chain is built from TRBV2 and TRBJ1-6; D is possibly TRBD1 (5 bases). In germline, CDR1 is SNHLY, CDR2 FYNNEI. The CDR3 runs to 15 residues. V gave up 8 bases and J gave up 5 bases, with 16 bases separating them. Written as DNA, the CDR3 is TGTGCCAGCCTAGGATTGGGGGGTAATAATTCACCCCTCCACTTT. Protein product: CASLGLGGNNSPLHF.

Many counts were recorded for this clonotype. This rearrangement joins TRBV3-1 to TRBJ2-1; D is ambiguous. This CDR3 is built from 13 residues. Germline V gives CDR1 LGHDT, CDR2 YNNKEL (reference sequence). Trimming left V 3 bases short and J 10 bases short, with 13 bases between. The CDR3 reads CASSQRLDLEQFF. The CDR3 DNA follows: TGTGCCAGCAGCCAGAGACTGGACCTGGAGCAGTTCTTC.

Many counts were recorded for this clonotype. This chain links TRBV20-1 with TRBJ2-5, with 9 bases fitting TRBD2. This CDR3 has 15 amino acids. Per germline, CDR1 DFQATT and CDR2 SNEGSKA (reference sequence). V shed 1 base and J 1 base; nucleotides not matched to a gene: 4. The CDR3 sequence is CSARAPAGGQETQYF. The DNA of the CDR3 is TGCAGTGCTAGAGCGCCAGCGGGGGGCCAAGAGACCCAGTACTTC.

This clonotype was seen more than once but under ten times. The V call is TRBV5-1, the J call TRBJ1-1; D is undetermined. The V end was cut by 2 bases, the J end by 2 bases, with 10 bases between. The CDR3 sequence is 14 residues long. Per germline, CDR1 SGHRS and CDR2 YFSETQ. DNA of the CDR3: TGCGCCAGCAGCTTCGACGGAAGCAACACTGAAGCTTTCTTT. It codes for CASSFDGSNTEAFF.

In its sample, this clonotype was seen many times. The rearrangement uses TRBV5-1 and TRBJ1-1; D is undetermined. The germline V and J ends were trimmed by 4 bases and 0 bases, with 13 bases remaining between them. The CDR3 loop spans 15 amino acids. CDR1 SGHRS and CDR2 YFSETQ come from the germline V gene. The CDR3 protein is CASSRRSIMNTEAFF. CDR3 nucleotides: TGCGCCAGCAGCCGACGGTCTATTATGAACACTGAAGCTTTCTTT.

This clonotype showed up many times. The chain carries TRBV4-1 and TRBJ1-2, with D possibly TRBD1 on 6 matching bases. Germline V gene data show CDR1 as MGHRA and CDR2 as YSYEKL. The V end lost 3 bases, the J end lost 2 bases, and 13 bases lay between the germline ends. The CDR3 extends over 15 amino acids. CDR3: CASSQIPDRNYGYTF. CDR3 DNA: TGCGCCAGCAGCCAGATCCCGGACAGAAACTATGGCTACACCTTC.

This clonotype came up many times. CDR3 region: CASSVGLGLGTDTQYF. The CDR3 nucleotides are TGTGCCAGCAGCGTAGGGTTGGGTTTGGGCACAGATACGCAGTATTTT. The rearrangement joins TRBV9 to TRBJ2-3; the D is unclear. Germline CDR1 and CDR2: SGDLS and YYNGEE. V was cut by 0 bases and J by 1 base, with 12 bases left in between. The CDR3 extends over 16 amino acids.